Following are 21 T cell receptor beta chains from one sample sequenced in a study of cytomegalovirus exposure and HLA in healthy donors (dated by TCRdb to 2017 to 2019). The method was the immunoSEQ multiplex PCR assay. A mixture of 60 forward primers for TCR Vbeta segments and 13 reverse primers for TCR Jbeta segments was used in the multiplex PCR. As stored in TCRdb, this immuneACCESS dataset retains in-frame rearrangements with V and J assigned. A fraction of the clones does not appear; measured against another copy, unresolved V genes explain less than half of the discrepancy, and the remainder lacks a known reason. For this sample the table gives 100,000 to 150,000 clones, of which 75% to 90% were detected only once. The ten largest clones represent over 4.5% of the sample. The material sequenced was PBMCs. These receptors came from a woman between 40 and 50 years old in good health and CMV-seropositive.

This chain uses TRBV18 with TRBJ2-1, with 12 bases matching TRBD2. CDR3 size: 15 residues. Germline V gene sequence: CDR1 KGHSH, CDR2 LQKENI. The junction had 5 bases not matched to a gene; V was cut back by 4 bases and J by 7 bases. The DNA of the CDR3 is TGTGCCAGCTCACTAGGACTAGCGGGGTTGAATGAGCAGTTCTTC. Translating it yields CASSLGLAGLNEQFF.

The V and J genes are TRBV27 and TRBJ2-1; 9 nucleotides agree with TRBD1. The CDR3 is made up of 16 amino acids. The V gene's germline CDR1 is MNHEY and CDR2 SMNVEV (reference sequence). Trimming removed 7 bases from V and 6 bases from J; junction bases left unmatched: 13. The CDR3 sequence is CASIPGAGTGLNEQFF. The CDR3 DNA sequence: TGTGCCAGCATCCCGGGGGCCGGGACAGGGCTCAATGAGCAGTTCTTC.

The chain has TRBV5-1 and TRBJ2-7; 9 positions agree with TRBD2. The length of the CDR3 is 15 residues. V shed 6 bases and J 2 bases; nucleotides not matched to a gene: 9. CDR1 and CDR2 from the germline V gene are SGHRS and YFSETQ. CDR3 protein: CASIAISGSTYEQYF. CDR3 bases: TGCGCCAGCATCGCGATTAGCGGGAGCACCTACGAGCAGTACTTC. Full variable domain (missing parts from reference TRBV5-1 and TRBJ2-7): KAGVTQTPRYLIKTRGQQVTLSCSPISGHRSVSWYQQTPGQGLQFLFEYFSETQRNKGNFPGRFSGRQFSNSRSEMNVSTLELGDSALYLCASIAISGSTYEQYFGPGTRLTVT.

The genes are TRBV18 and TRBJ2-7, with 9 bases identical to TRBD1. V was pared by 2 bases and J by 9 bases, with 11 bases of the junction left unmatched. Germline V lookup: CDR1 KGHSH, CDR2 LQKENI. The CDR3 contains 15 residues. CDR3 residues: CASSPGTGTMIGQYF. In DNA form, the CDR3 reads TGTGCCAGCTCACCAGGGACAGGGACGATGATTGGGCAGTACTTC.

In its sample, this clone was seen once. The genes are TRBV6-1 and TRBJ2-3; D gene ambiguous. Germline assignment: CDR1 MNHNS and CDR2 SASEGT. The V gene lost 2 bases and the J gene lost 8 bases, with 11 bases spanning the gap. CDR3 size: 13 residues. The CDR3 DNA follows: TGTGCCAGCAGTGAAAATCCGTCCGTTACGCAGTATTTT. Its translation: CASSENPSVTQYF.

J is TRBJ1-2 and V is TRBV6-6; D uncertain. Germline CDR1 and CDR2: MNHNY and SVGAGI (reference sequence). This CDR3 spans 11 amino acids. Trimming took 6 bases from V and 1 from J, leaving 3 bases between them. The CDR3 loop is CASRYNYGYTF. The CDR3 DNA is TGTGCCAGCAGATATAACTATGGCTACACCTTC.

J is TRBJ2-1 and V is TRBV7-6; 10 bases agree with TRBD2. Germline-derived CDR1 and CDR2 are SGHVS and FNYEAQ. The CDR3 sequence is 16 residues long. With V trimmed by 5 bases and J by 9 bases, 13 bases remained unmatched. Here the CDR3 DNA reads TGTGCCAGCAGCCCTCTAGCGGGAGTAGATCGGAGTGAGCAGTTCTTC. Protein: CASSPLAGVDRSEQFF.

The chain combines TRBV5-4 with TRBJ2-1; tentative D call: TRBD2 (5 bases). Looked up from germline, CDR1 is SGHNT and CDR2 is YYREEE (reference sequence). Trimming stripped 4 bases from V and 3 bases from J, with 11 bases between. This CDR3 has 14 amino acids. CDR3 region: CASSVRTGYNEQFF. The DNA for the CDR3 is TGTGCCAGCAGCGTGAGGACTGGCTACAATGAGCAGTTCTTC.

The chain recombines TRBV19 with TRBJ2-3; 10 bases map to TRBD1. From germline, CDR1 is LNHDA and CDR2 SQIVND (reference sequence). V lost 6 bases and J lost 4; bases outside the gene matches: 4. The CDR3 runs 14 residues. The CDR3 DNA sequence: TGTGCCAGTAGCGACAGGGGGCAGGCAGATACGCAGTATTTT. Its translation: CASSDRGQADTQYF.

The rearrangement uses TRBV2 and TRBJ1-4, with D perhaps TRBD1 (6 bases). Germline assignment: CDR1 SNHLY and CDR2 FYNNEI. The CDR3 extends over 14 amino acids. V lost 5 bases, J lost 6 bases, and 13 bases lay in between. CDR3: CASSQGPWDEKLFF. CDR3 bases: TGTGCCAGCAGTCAGGGGCCTTGGGATGAAAAACTGTTTTTT.

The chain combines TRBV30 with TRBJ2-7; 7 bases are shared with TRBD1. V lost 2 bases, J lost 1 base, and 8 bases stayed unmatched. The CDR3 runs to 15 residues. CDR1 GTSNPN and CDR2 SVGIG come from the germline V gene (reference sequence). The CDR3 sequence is CAWSRRDRPSYEQYF. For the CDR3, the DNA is TGTGCCTGGAGTCGCCGGGACAGACCTTCCTACGAGCAGTACTTC.

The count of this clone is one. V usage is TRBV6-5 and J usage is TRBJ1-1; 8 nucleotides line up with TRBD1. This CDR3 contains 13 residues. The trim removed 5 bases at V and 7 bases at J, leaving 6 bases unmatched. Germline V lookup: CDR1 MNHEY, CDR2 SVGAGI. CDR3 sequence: CASSLRQGREAFF. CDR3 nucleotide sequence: TGTGCCAGCAGTCTACGACAGGGGCGTGAAGCTTTCTTT.

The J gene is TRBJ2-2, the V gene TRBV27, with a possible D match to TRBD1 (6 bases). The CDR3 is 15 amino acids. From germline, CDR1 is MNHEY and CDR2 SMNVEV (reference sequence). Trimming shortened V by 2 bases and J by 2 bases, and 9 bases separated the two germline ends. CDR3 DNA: TGTGCCAGCAGTTTAAAGGGGGTTAACACCGGGGAGCTGTTTTTT. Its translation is CASSLKGVNTGELFF.

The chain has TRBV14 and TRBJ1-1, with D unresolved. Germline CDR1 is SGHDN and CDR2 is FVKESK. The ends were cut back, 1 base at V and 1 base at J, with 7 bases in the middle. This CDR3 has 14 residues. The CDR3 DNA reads TGTGCCAGCAGCCAAGTTGCGGAGAACACTGAAGCTTTCTTT. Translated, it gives CASSQVAENTEAFF.

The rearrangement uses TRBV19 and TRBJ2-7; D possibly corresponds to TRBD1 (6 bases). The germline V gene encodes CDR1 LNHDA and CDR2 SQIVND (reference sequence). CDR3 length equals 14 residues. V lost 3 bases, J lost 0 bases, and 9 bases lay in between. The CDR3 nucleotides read TGTGCCAGTAGTATCCCAGGGGACTCCTACGAGCAGTACTTC. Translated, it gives CASSIPGDSYEQYF.

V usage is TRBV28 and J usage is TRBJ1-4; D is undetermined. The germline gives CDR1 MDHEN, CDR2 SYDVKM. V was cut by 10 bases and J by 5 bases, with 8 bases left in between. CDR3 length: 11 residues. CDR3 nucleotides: TGTGCCACCGGTCGGAATGAAAAACTGTTTTTT. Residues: CATGRNEKLFF. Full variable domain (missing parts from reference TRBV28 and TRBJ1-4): DVKVTQSSRYLVKRTGEKVFLECVQDMDHENMFWYRQDPGLGLRLIYFSYDVKMKEKGDIPEGYSVSREKKERFSLILESASTNQTSMYLCATGRNEKLFFGSGTQLSVL.

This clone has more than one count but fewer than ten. The DNA of the CDR3 is TGTGCCAGCAGGTCCGGGGGGGTGAAAAACATTCAGTACTTC. Translating it yields CASRSGGVKNIQYF. The rearrangement links TRBV28 to TRBJ2-4, with 8 bases that match TRBD2. Trimming cost V 6 bases and J 4 bases; bases outside gene matches: 5. Germline V gene sequence: CDR1 MDHEN, CDR2 SYDVKM. CDR3 length: 14 amino acids.

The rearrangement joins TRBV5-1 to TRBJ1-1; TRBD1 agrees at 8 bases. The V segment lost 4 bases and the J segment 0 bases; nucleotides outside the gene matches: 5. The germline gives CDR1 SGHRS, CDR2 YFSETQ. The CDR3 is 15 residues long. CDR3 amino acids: CASSPVQGVNTEAFF. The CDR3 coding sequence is TGCGCCAGCAGCCCCGTACAGGGGGTGAACACTGAAGCTTTCTTT.

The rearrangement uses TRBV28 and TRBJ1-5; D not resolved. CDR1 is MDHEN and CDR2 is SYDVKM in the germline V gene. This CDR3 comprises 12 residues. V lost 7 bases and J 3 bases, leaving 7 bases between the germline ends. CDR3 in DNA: TGTGCCAGCACCCTTCTCAATCAGCCCCAGCATTTT. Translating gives CASTLLNQPQHF.

The CDR3, as DNA: TGTGCCAGCTCCGACGACAGGGGGCTGTACGAGCAGTACTTC. Amino acid sequence: CASSDDRGLYEQYF. The chain links TRBV28 to TRBJ2-7; 10 bases are shared with TRBD1. This CDR3 has 14 amino acids. With 8 bases clipped from V and 4 bases from J, the junction kept 8 bases outside the gene matches. Germline CDR1 reads MDHEN; CDR2 reads SYDVKM. The variable domain in full, completed from reference TRBV28 and TRBJ2-7, reads DVKVTQSSRYLVKRTGEKVFLECVQDMDHENMFWYRQDPGLGLRLIYFSYDVKMKEKGDIPEGYSVSREKKERFSLILESASTNQTSMYLCASSDDRGLYEQYFGPGTRLTVT.

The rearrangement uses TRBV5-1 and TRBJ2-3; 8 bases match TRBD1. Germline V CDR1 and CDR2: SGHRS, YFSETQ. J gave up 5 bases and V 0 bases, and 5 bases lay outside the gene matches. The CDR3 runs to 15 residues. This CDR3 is CASSLVGQEEDTQYF. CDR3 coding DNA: TGCGCCAGCAGCTTGGTGGGACAGGAGGAAGATACGCAGTATTTT.